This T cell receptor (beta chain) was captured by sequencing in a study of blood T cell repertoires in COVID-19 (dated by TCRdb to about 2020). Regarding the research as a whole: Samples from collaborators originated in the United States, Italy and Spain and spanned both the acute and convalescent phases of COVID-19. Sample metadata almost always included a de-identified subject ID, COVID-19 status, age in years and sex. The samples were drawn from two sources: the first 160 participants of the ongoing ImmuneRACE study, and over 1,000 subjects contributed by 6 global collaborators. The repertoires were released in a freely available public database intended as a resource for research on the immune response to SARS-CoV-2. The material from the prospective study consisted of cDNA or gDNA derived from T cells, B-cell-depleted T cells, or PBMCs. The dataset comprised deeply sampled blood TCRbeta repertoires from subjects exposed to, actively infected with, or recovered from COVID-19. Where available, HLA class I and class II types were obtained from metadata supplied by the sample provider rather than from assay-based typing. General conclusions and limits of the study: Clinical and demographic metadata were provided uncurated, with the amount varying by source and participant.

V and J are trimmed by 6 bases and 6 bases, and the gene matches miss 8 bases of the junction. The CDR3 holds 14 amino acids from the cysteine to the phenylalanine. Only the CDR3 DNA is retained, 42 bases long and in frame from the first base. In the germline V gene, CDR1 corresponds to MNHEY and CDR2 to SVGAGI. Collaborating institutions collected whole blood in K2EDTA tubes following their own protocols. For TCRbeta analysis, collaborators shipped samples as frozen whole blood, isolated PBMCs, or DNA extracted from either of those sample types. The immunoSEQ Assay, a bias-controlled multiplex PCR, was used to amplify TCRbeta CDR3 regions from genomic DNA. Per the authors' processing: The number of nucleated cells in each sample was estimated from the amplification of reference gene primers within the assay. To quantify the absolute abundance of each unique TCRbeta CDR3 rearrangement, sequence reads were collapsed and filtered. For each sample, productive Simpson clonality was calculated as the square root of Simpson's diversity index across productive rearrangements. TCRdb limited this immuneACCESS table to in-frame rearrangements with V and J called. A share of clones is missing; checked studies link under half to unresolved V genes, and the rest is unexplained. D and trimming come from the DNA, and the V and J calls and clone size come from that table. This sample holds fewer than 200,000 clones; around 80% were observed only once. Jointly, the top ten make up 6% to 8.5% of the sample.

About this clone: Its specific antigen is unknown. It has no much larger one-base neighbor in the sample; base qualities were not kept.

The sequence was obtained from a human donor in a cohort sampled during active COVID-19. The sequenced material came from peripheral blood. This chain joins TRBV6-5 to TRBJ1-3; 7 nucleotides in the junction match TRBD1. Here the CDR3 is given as CASSTEQGSNTIYF. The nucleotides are TGTGCCAGCAGCACCGAACAGGGGTCAAACACCATATATTTT.